The clone carrying this T cell receptor (beta chain) was picked up a small number of times. Its antigen is not identified. It was uncontrolled infection, other autoimmune disease, pregnancy or lactation that excluded patients. Cells are PBMCs isolated from about 10 ml of fresh blood. The record originates from a study of T cells in Graves' hyperthyroidism and ophthalmopathy. Whole-study findings and limits: A 13 V-J model separated ophthalmopathy from stable hyperthyroidism. The blood repertoire included most of the expanded thyroid clonotypes above 0.001.

Researchers took RNA transcripts and amplified the TCR beta CDR3 regions from them. RT-PCR in the first round (using the HTBI primer set) targeted the TCR CDR3. TCRdb reprocessed the multiplex PCR reads with MiXCR, giving one entry per CDR3 protein. The sample includes roughly 560,000 distinct CDR3 sequences, about 15% of them seen just once. This CDR3 comprises 15 residues. V shed 4 bases and J shed 3 bases, with 13 bases lying between them. Germline CDR1 is SQVTM and CDR2 is ANQGSEA. The sequence derives from a woman aged 40-49 years with Graves' ophthalmopathy. Sequenced sample: blood. This chain links TRBV29-1 with TRBJ2-6, with a tentative D call TRBD1 (6 bases). The CDR3 DNA is TGCAGCGTTGGTGCAGGGGCGCATGGGGCCAACGTCCTGACTTTC. This codes for CSVGAGAHGANVLTF.